These 5 T cell receptor beta chains were all obtained from the same sample, sequenced in a study of blood T cell repertoires in COVID-19. Libraries were prepared by immunoSEQ multiplex PCR; TCRdb keeps only in-frame clonotypes and omits some of them. The sample comprises just over 90,000 clones, around four fifths of which are singletons, and 15% to 20% rests with the top ten. The material sequenced was peripheral blood. These receptors were obtained from a human donor in a cohort sampled during active COVID-19.

V and J are TRBV14 and TRBJ1-1; maybe TRBD1 (5 bases). Germline V lookup: CDR1 SGHDN, CDR2 FVKESK. V gave up 3 bases and J gave up 9 bases, with 17 bases separating them. CDR3 length: 14 residues. CDR3 amino acids: CASSQQNVQGKAFF. The CDR3 DNA follows: TGTGCCAGCAGCCAGCAGAACGTGCAGGGCAAAGCTTTCTTT.

In its sample, this clone was seen a few times. The V gene is TRBV4-2, the J gene TRBJ2-3; 11 bases fit TRBD2. Germline values: CDR1 LGHNA, CDR2 YNFKEQ. Losses at the gene ends were 2 bases for V and 0 bases for J; bases not matched to a gene: 4. This CDR3 is built from 17 residues. CDR3 in amino acids: CASSQQTSGVSTDTQYF. CDR3 DNA sequence: TGTGCCAGCAGCCAACAGACTAGCGGGGTTAGCACAGATACGCAGTATTTT.

The rearrangement joins TRBV9 to TRBJ2-3; 14 bases map to TRBD2. The CDR3 spans 18 residues. V shed 3 bases, J shed 2 bases, and the junction held 8 bases outside the gene matches. Germline V CDR1 and CDR2: SGDLS, YYNGEE. The CDR3 coding sequence is TGTGCCAGCAGCGCAAAGCCGGGACTAGCGGGGGTCACAGATACGCAGTATTTT. Its translation is CASSAKPGLAGVTDTQYF.

This chain uses TRBV5-8 with TRBJ1-1, with no clear D. CDR1 and CDR2 from the germline V gene are SGHTS and YDEGEE. This CDR3 has 13 amino acids. Trimming stripped 0 bases from V and 7 bases from J, with 10 bases between. The CDR3 sequence is CASSLAGVGEAFF. CDR3 DNA sequence: TGTGCCAGCAGCTTGGCTGGAGTTGGTGAAGCTTTCTTT.

The chain uses TRBV2 and TRBJ1-6, with TRBD1 as a possible D gene (5 bases). This CDR3 contains 12 residues. CDR1 and CDR2 from the germline V gene are SNHLY and FYNNEI. V lost 6 bases to trimming and J lost 7 bases, with 7 bases between them. CDR3 loop: CASRTANSPLHF. CDR3 DNA: TGTGCCAGCAGGACAGCGAATTCACCCCTCCACTTT.